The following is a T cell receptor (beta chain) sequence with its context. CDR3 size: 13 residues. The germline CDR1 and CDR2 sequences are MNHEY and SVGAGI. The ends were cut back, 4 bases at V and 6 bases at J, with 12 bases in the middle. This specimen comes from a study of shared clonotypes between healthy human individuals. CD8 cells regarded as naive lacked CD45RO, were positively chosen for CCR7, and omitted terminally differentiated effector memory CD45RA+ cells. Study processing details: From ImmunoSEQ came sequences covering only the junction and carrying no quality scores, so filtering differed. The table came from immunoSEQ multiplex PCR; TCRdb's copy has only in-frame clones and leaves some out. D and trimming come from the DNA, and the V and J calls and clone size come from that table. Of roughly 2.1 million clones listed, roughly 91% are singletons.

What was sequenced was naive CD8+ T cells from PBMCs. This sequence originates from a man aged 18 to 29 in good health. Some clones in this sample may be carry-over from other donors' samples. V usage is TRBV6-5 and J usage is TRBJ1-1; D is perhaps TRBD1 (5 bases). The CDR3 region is CASSSAGYAEAFF. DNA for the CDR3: TGTGCCAGCAGTTCGGCAGGGTACGCTGAAGCTTTCTTT.